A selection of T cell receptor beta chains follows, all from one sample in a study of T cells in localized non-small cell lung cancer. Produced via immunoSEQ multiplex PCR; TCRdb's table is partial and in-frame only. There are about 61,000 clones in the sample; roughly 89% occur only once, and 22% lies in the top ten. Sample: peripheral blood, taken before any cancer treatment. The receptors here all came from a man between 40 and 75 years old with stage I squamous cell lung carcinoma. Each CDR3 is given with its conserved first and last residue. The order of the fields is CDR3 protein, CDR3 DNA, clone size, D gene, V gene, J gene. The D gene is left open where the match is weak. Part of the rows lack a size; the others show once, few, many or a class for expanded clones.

CDR3aa: CASSDTADRTYEQYF
CDR3nt: TGTGCCAGCAGTGACACGGCCGACAGGACCTACGAGCAGTACTTC
abundance: -
d_gene: -
v_gene: TRBV6-4
j_gene: TRBJ2-7

CDR3aa: CASSTGLARNEQFF
CDR3nt: TGTGCCAGCAGCACGGGACTAGCGCGGAATGAGCAGTTCTTC
abundance: -
d_gene: TRBD2
v_gene: TRBV7-9
j_gene: TRBJ2-1

CDR3aa: CASSPTGYTDTQYF
CDR3nt: TGTGCCAGCTCACCAACAGGATACACAGATACGCAGTATTTT
abundance: -
d_gene: -
v_gene: TRBV18
j_gene: TRBJ2-3

CDR3aa: CASSGVSAYSNQPQHF
CDR3nt: TGTGCCAGCAGTGGGGTCTCGGCGTATAGCAATCAGCCCCAGCATTTT
abundance: few
d_gene: -
v_gene: TRBV6-6
j_gene: TRBJ1-5

CDR3aa: CASSFWTANTEAFF
CDR3nt: TGCGCCAGCAGCTTCTGGACAGCGAACACTGAAGCTTTCTTT
abundance: -
d_gene: -
v_gene: TRBV5-1
j_gene: TRBJ1-1

CDR3aa: CASSQDRPTGGNTEAFF
CDR3nt: TGCGCCAGCAGCCAAGATCGTCCGACAGGGGGAAACACTGAAGCTTTCTTT
abundance: -
d_gene: TRBD1
v_gene: TRBV4-3
j_gene: TRBJ1-1

CDR3aa: CASSSPGGQSLNYGYTF
CDR3nt: TGTGCCAGCAGCTCACCCGGGGGCCAATCCCTTAACTATGGCTACACCTTC
abundance: -
d_gene: -
v_gene: TRBV7-2
j_gene: TRBJ1-2

CDR3aa: CASSFRGSKNIQYF
CDR3nt: TGTGCCAGCAGTTTCCGGGGCTCCAAAAACATTCAGTACTTC
abundance: -
d_gene: -
v_gene: TRBV28
j_gene: TRBJ2-4

CDR3aa: CSVTDSPGTEAFF
CDR3nt: TGCAGCGTTACCGACAGCCCAGGCACTGAAGCTTTCTTT
abundance: few
d_gene: -
v_gene: TRBV29-1
j_gene: TRBJ1-1

CDR3aa: CASNSGNTIYF
CDR3nt: TGTGCCAGCAACAGTGGAAACACCATATATTTT
abundance: -
d_gene: -
v_gene: TRBV6-5
j_gene: TRBJ1-3

CDR3aa: CAWSRKRYTGELFF
CDR3nt: TGTGCCTGGAGTCGTAAGCGGTACACCGGGGAGCTGTTTTTT
abundance: -
d_gene: -
v_gene: TRBV30
j_gene: TRBJ2-2

CDR3aa: CASSLDRSTSGYNEQFF
CDR3nt: TGTGCCAGCAGCTTAGATCGGAGCACTAGCGGATACAATGAGCAGTTCTTC
abundance: -
d_gene: TRBD2
v_gene: TRBV11-3
j_gene: TRBJ2-1

CDR3aa: CASSSTGNTGELFF
CDR3nt: TGTGCCAGCAGCTCTACAGGGAACACCGGGGAGCTGTTTTTT
abundance: -
d_gene: -
v_gene: TRBV7-3
j_gene: TRBJ2-2

CDR3aa: CASSDWGAGTGELFF
CDR3nt: TGTGCCAGCAGTGACTGGGGCGCGGGCACCGGGGAGCTGTTTTTT
abundance: -
d_gene: -
v_gene: TRBV6-4
j_gene: TRBJ2-2

CDR3aa: CASSRGGGGTGHFADTQYF
CDR3nt: TGTGCCAGCAGCCGGGGAGGTGGAGGAACAGGACATTTTGCAGATACGCAGTATTTT
abundance: once
d_gene: -
v_gene: TRBV4-2
j_gene: TRBJ2-3

CDR3aa: CASSFAGDNQPQHF
CDR3nt: TGTGCCAGCAGTTTCGCAGGGGATAATCAGCCCCAGCATTTT
abundance: -
d_gene: -
v_gene: TRBV28
j_gene: TRBJ1-5

CDR3aa: CSVGAGIGQPQHF
CDR3nt: TGCAGCGTTGGGGCAGGGATCGGACAGCCCCAGCATTTT
abundance: -
d_gene: -
v_gene: TRBV29-1
j_gene: TRBJ1-5

CDR3aa: CASSKVAEMEKLFF
CDR3nt: TGTGCCAGCAGTAAAGTGGCGGAAATGGAAAAACTGTTTTTT
abundance: few
d_gene: -
v_gene: TRBV6-1
j_gene: TRBJ1-4

CDR3aa: CASSSQGSEQYF
CDR3nt: TGTGCCAGCAGCTCTCAGGGGTCCGAGCAGTACTTC
abundance: -
d_gene: -
v_gene: TRBV11-3
j_gene: TRBJ2-7

CDR3aa: CASSVGQGVPGELFF
CDR3nt: TGTGCCAGCAGCGTGGGACAGGGGGTCCCCGGGGAGCTGTTTTTT
abundance: -
d_gene: TRBD1
v_gene: TRBV9
j_gene: TRBJ2-2

CDR3aa: CASSLKAGTNTGELFF
CDR3nt: TGTGCCAGCAGCCTAAAGGCGGGAACGAACACCGGGGAGCTGTTTTTT
abundance: once
d_gene: -
v_gene: TRBV7-3
j_gene: TRBJ2-2

CDR3aa: CASREMSGEQYF
CDR3nt: TGTGCCAGCAGGGAGATGTCCGGGGAGCAGTACTTC
abundance: -
d_gene: -
v_gene: TRBV2
j_gene: TRBJ2-7

CDR3aa: CAIQISYEQYF
CDR3nt: TGTGCCATACAGATCTCCTACGAGCAGTACTTC
abundance: -
d_gene: -
v_gene: TRBV7-9
j_gene: TRBJ2-7

CDR3aa: CASSAGQGAYNEQFF
CDR3nt: TGTGCCAGCAGCGCGGGACAGGGGGCTTACAATGAGCAGTTCTTC
abundance: -
d_gene: TRBD1
v_gene: TRBV11-3
j_gene: TRBJ2-1

CDR3aa: CASRGDRTDTQYF
CDR3nt: TGTGCCAGCAGGGGAGATCGCACAGATACGCAGTATTTT
abundance: -
d_gene: -
v_gene: TRBV5-4
j_gene: TRBJ2-3

CDR3aa: CASSFTEADTQYF
CDR3nt: TGTGCCAGCAGTTTTACCGAGGCAGATACGCAGTATTTT
abundance: -
d_gene: -
v_gene: TRBV27
j_gene: TRBJ2-3

CDR3aa: CAWSVRGNEKLFF
CDR3nt: TGTGCCTGGAGTGTTAGGGGTAATGAAAAACTGTTTTTT
abundance: -
d_gene: -
v_gene: TRBV30
j_gene: TRBJ1-4

CDR3aa: CAWTPGGFSAGYTF
CDR3nt: TGTGCCTGGACCCCCGGCGGGTTTTCGGCTGGCTACACCTTC
abundance: -
d_gene: -
v_gene: TRBV30
j_gene: TRBJ1-2

CDR3aa: CASSVGQGARPNEKLFF
CDR3nt: TGTGCCAGCAGCGTAGGACAGGGGGCGCGACCCAATGAAAAACTGTTTTTT
abundance: -
d_gene: TRBD1
v_gene: TRBV9
j_gene: TRBJ1-4

CDR3aa: CSAISGRANGF
CDR3nt: TGCAGTGCTATTAGCGGGAGGGCCAACGGCTTC
abundance: -
d_gene: TRBD2
v_gene: TRBV20-1
j_gene: TRBJ2-7

CDR3aa: CASRTGQGSTDTQYF
CDR3nt: TGTGCCAGCAGAACTGGACAGGGGTCCACAGATACGCAGTATTTT
abundance: -
d_gene: TRBD1
v_gene: TRBV5-7
j_gene: TRBJ2-3

CDR3aa: CASSINGAKNIQYF
CDR3nt: TGTGCCAGCAGTATAAACGGGGCTAAAAACATTCAGTACTTC
abundance: -
d_gene: -
v_gene: TRBV28
j_gene: TRBJ2-4

CDR3aa: CASSFGPSEQFF
CDR3nt: TGTGCCAGCAGCTTTGGTCCAAGTGAGCAGTTCTTC
abundance: -
d_gene: -
v_gene: TRBV7-2
j_gene: TRBJ2-1

CDR3aa: CASSPRGTEDTEAFF
CDR3nt: TGTGCCAGCTCACCCCGCGGGACAGAGGACACTGAAGCTTTCTTT
abundance: -
d_gene: TRBD1
v_gene: TRBV18
j_gene: TRBJ1-1

CDR3aa: CASSPPRRDANTGELFF
CDR3nt: TGTGCCAGCTCACCACCTCGTCGGGACGCGAACACCGGGGAGCTGTTTTTT
abundance: once
d_gene: -
v_gene: TRBV18
j_gene: TRBJ2-2

CDR3aa: CASSPDGGSAYEQYF
CDR3nt: TGTGCCAGCAGCCCGGATGGAGGGAGTGCCTACGAGCAGTACTTC
abundance: -
d_gene: -
v_gene: TRBV7-3
j_gene: TRBJ2-7

CDR3aa: CASSSRTSGLNEQFF
CDR3nt: TGTGCCAGTAGTTCCCGGACTAGCGGGCTAAATGAGCAGTTCTTC
abundance: -
d_gene: TRBD2
v_gene: TRBV19
j_gene: TRBJ2-1

CDR3aa: CASSPMTGASYEQYF
CDR3nt: TGTGCCAGCAGCCCCATGACAGGGGCATCCTACGAGCAGTACTTC
abundance: -
d_gene: TRBD1
v_gene: TRBV9
j_gene: TRBJ2-7

CDR3aa: CASSLGLAGGYNEQFF
CDR3nt: TGCGCCAGCAGCCTTGGACTAGCGGGAGGGTACAATGAGCAGTTCTTC
abundance: -
d_gene: TRBD2
v_gene: TRBV5-1
j_gene: TRBJ2-1

CDR3aa: CASTSGTGTDTQYF
CDR3nt: TGTGCCAGCACCTCCGGTACGGGCACAGATACGCAGTATTTT
abundance: -
d_gene: -
v_gene: TRBV6-5
j_gene: TRBJ2-3

CDR3aa: CASSRLAGATIYNEQFF
CDR3nt: TGTGCCAGCAGCCGACTAGCGGGAGCCACAATTTACAATGAGCAGTTCTTC
abundance: -
d_gene: TRBD2
v_gene: TRBV2
j_gene: TRBJ2-1

CDR3aa: CASSLIPGLDPNEQFF
CDR3nt: TGTGCCAGCAGCTTAATACCGGGACTAGATCCCAATGAGCAGTTCTTC
abundance: -
d_gene: TRBD2
v_gene: TRBV27
j_gene: TRBJ2-1

CDR3aa: CASSFLGRSNQPQHF
CDR3nt: TGTGCCAGCAGTTTTTTAGGGCGTAGCAATCAGCCCCAGCATTTT
abundance: -
d_gene: -
v_gene: TRBV28
j_gene: TRBJ1-5

CDR3aa: CATLSNWGLAGITGELFF
CDR3nt: TGTGCCACCCTGTCGAACTGGGGACTAGCGGGTATCACCGGGGAGCTGTTTTTT
abundance: -
d_gene: TRBD2
v_gene: TRBV28
j_gene: TRBJ2-2

CDR3aa: CASSTGVGGRYEQYF
CDR3nt: TGTGCCAGCAGTACGGGAGTGGGAGGGCGTTACGAGCAGTACTTC
abundance: -
d_gene: TRBD2
v_gene: TRBV5-4
j_gene: TRBJ2-7

CDR3aa: CASTGQERYTF
CDR3nt: TGTGCCAGTACCGGGCAGGAGAGATACACCTTC
abundance: -
d_gene: -
v_gene: TRBV6-6
j_gene: TRBJ1-2

CDR3aa: CASTVAGAGQETQYF
CDR3nt: TGCGCCAGCACAGTTGCGGGAGCTGGTCAAGAGACCCAGTACTTC
abundance: -
d_gene: TRBD2
v_gene: TRBV5-1
j_gene: TRBJ2-5

CDR3aa: CASNQGFSRTGELFF
CDR3nt: TGTGCCAGCAACCAGGGGTTCTCCCGGACCGGGGAGCTGTTTTTT
abundance: -
d_gene: -
v_gene: TRBV11-2
j_gene: TRBJ2-2

CDR3aa: CASTPTGAYEQYF
CDR3nt: TGTGCCAGCACCCCGACAGGAGCCTACGAGCAGTACTTC
abundance: -
d_gene: -
v_gene: TRBV6-6
j_gene: TRBJ2-7

CDR3aa: CAISPPAGANEQYF
CDR3nt: TGTGCCATCTCTCCCCCGGCAGGGGCGAACGAGCAGTACTTC
abundance: -
d_gene: -
v_gene: TRBV10-3
j_gene: TRBJ2-7

CDR3aa: CASSLRTGFYEQYF
CDR3nt: TGTGCCAGCAGCTTGAGAACAGGCTTCTACGAGCAGTACTTC
abundance: -
d_gene: -
v_gene: TRBV5-4
j_gene: TRBJ2-7

CDR3aa: CSERSSRTAFF
CDR3nt: TGCAGTGAGAGAAGCTCAAGGACAGCTTTCTTT
abundance: few
d_gene: -
v_gene: TRBV20-1
j_gene: TRBJ1-1

CDR3aa: CASSSMTSQETQYF
CDR3nt: TGTGCCAGCAGCTCGATGACATCCCAAGAGACCCAGTACTTC
abundance: -
d_gene: -
v_gene: TRBV7-9
j_gene: TRBJ2-5

CDR3aa: CASAAPTANTGELFF
CDR3nt: TGTGCTAGTGCCGCCCCCACAGCCAACACCGGGGAGCTGTTTTTT
abundance: -
d_gene: -
v_gene: TRBV12-5
j_gene: TRBJ2-2

CDR3aa: CAISERGPDTQYF
CDR3nt: TGTGCCATCAGTGAGAGAGGTCCAGATACGCAGTATTTT
abundance: -
d_gene: -
v_gene: TRBV10-3
j_gene: TRBJ2-3

CDR3aa: CASRYLSGAGETQYF
CDR3nt: TGTGCAAGTCGCTACCTGAGCGGGGCCGGGGAGACCCAGTACTTC
abundance: -
d_gene: -
v_gene: TRBV12-2
j_gene: TRBJ2-5